This is a list of T cell receptor beta chains from one sample in a study of T cell changes during pregnancy in multiple sclerosis. Profiled with immunoSEQ multiplex PCR; TCRdb holds only in-frame clones, not every one. The sample consists of 60,000 or so clones, about 87% of them appearing once. The sequenced sample consisted of peripheral blood from another person, used as feeder cells. Receptors originate from a human donor whose cells served as feeder cells for cultures in a pregnancy study. Both conserved end residues are trimmed from each CDR3.

TRBJ2-2	TRBV30	AWSRRGAGVGTGELF
TRBJ2-7	TRBV28	ASLAPGQGSYEQY
TRBJ2-4	TRBV6-6	ASSPTGLAGRNIQY
TRBJ2-1	TRBV7-3	ASSFSAKYNEQF
TRBJ2-3	TRBV12-5	ASGFRTGSADTQY
TRBJ2-3	TRBV4-3	ASSQEQGASGGYTQY
TRBJ2-7	TRBV4-2	ASSQDFSQLGEQY
TRBJ1-1	TRBV7-9	ASSYDGNTEAF
TRBJ1-5	TRBV27	ASSRKGQVHSNQPQH
TRBJ2-7	TRBV5-6	ASSPGTGGFYEQY
TRBJ1-2	TRBV4-1	ASSQVSRGDYGYT
TRBJ1-2	TRBV19	ASTKGAGGNYGYT
TRBJ1-6	TRBV6-1	ASSGLDSSFNSPLH
TRBJ2-1	TRBV30	AWDRDRGYNEQF
TRBJ1-1	TRBV18	ASSPSTGLNTEAF
TRBJ1-2	TRBV28	ASSVQGAAVYGYT
TRBJ2-7	TRBV9	ASSPRFRQGYEQY
TRBJ2-7	TRBV11-3	ASLQGEDEQY
TRBJ2-1	TRBV5-1	ASSPKEGLDNGNEQF
TRBJ1-1	TRBV12-5	ASAPRAGNTEAF
TRBJ1-4	TRBV10-3	AISDREGEKLF
TRBJ1-3	TRBV5-1	ASSLGSGSSGNTIY
TRBJ1-2	TRBV5-5	ASSLYEWDYGYT
TRBJ2-1	TRBV30	AWSDGLADNEQF
TRBJ2-1	TRBV28	ASSLSTGSSYNEQF
TRBJ2-1	TRBV6-6	ASRPLGPEQF
TRBJ2-7	TRBV28	ASNRQSSYEQY
TRBJ2-2	TRBV7-2	ASSHYTGELF
TRBJ1-5	TRBV27	ASSSPGNDQPQH
TRBJ2-7	TRBV6-5	ASSYSKGYEQY
TRBJ1-2	TRBV4-2	ASSQEGGLVNGYT
TRBJ1-4	TRBV28	ASSLYEPPEKLF
TRBJ2-1	TRBV11-3	ASSSGLAGGGYYNEQF
TRBJ2-7	TRBV7-2	ASSLFGPGSGIEQY
TRBJ2-7	TRBV4-2	ASSQDPSGPYEQY
TRBJ1-1	TRBV4-2	ASSQRKGGLSTEAF
TRBJ1-1	TRBV28	ASSVTANTEAF
TRBJ2-1	TRBV27	ASSSGQGQNEQF
TRBJ1-4	TRBV14	ASSPLGQSNEKLF
TRBJ2-1	TRBV27	ASSLWDGVYDEQF
TRBJ1-1	TRBV5-1	ASTTGLNTEAF
TRBJ1-1	TRBV4-1	ASSQTGDGRNTEAF
TRBJ2-1	TRBV5-1	ASSLRAGSVNEQF
TRBJ2-7	TRBV30	AWSRYEQY
TRBJ2-2	TRBV5-4	ASSFRQGALDTGELF
TRBJ1-3	TRBV5-4	ASSPRGSGNTIY
TRBJ1-5	TRBV19	ASSKGQDNQPQH
TRBJ1-4	TRBV11-2	ASSSLQGQGEKLF
TRBJ2-7	TRBV6-5	ASSSLPFGGRSEQY
TRBJ1-1	TRBV5-8	ASSFNLVTEAF
TRBJ1-2	TRBV2	ASSERQGFGYT
TRBJ1-3	TRBV28	ASRPHGDTIY
TRBJ1-5	TRBV6-6	ASREGNQPQH
TRBJ1-1	TRBV5-6	ASSLDRGYTEAF
TRBJ1-3	TRBV30	AWSKGPGNTIY